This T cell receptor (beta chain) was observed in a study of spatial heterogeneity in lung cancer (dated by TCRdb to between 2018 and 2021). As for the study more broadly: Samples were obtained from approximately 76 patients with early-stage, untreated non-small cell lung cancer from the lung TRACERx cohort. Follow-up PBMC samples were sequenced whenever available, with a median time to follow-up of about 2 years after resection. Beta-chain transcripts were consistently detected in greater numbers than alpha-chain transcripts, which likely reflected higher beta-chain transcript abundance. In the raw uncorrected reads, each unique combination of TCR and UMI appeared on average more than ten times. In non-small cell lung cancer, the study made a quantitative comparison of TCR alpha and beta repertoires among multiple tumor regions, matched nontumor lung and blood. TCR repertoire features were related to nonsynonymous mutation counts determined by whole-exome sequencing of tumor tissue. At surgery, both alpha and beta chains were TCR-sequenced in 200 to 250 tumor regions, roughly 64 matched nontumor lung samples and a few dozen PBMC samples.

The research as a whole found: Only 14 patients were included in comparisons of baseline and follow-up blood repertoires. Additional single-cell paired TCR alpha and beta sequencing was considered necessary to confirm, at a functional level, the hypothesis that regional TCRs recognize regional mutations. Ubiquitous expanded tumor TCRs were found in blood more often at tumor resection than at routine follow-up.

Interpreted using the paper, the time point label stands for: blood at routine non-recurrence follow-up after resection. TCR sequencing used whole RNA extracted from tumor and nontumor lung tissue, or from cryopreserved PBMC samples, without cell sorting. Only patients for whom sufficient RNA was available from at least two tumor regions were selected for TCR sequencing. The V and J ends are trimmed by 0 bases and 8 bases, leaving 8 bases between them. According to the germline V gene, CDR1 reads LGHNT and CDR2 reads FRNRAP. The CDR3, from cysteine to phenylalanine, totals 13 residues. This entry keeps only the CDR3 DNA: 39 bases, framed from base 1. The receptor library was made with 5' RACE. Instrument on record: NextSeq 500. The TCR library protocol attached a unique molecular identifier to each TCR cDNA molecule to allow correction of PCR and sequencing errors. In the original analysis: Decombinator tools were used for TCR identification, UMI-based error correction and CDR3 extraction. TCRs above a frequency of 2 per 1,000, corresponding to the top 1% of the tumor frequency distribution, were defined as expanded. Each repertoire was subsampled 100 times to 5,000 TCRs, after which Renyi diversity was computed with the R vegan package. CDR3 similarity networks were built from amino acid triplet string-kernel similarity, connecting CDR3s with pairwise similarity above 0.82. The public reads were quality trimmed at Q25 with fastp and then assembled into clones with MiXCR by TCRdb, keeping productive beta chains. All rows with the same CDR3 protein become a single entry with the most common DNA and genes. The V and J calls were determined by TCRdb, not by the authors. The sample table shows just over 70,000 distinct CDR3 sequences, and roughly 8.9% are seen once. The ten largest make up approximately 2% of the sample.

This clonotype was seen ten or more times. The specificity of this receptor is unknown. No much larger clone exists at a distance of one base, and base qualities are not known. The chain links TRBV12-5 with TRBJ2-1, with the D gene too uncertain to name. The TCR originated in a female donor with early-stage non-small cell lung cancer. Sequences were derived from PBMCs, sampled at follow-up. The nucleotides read TGTGCTAGTGGTTTGGTACGTGTGGATGAGCAGTTCTTC. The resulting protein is CASGLVRVDEQFF.